The entry that follows covers one T cell receptor beta chain sequence. This sample was taken from a study of blood T cell repertoires in COVID-19. Study-wide context: Donors in the United States, Italy and Spain gave samples during acute or convalescent COVID-19. PBMCs, B-cell-depleted T cells, or T cells provided the cDNA or gDNA that made up the material.

Authors' data handling: Cell counts per sample came from amplifying reference gene primers. Profiling relied on immunoSEQ multiplex PCR, and the TCRdb table lists in-frame clones only, not all of them. For V, J and clone size, that table is used; D and trimming come from the DNA. The sample lists fewer than 15,000 clones, around 90% occurring once. Germline CDR1 MNHEY, CDR2 SVGAGI. Unmatched junction bases numbered 5, after V lost 6 bases and J lost 4 bases. The CDR3 has 15 residues. Input material: peripheral blood. V is TRBV6-5 and J is TRBJ2-3; 12 positions match TRBD2. The sequence came from a human donor in a cohort sampled during active COVID-19. This chain's CDR3 is CASRGLAGPPDTQYF. The CDR3 nucleotides are TGTGCCAGCAGAGGACTAGCGGGGCCCCCAGATACGCAGTATTTT.